What follows are 21 T cell receptor beta chains derived from one specimen sequenced in a study of blood T cell repertoires in COVID-19. Sequencing used immunoSEQ multiplex PCR; TCRdb keeps in-frame clones, though not all of them. Of 250,000 to 300,000 clones in the sample, 87% are singletons; the top ten hold roughly 2%. The sample taken for sequencing was peripheral blood. The receptors were sampled from a woman aged 45-60 years who had recovered from COVID-19.

The chain combines TRBV5-1 with TRBJ2-7; a possible D gene is TRBD1 (6 bases). There are 14 residues in the CDR3. Germline V gene lookup returns CDR1 SGHRS and CDR2 YFSETQ. V shed 4 bases and J shed 5 bases, with 16 bases lying between them. As DNA, the CDR3 is TGCGCCAGCAGCCTCGCAGGGGCAGGGGACGAGCAGTACTTC. Translation: CASSLAGAGDEQYF.

The V gene is TRBV29-1, the J gene TRBJ1-2, with a weak D call TRBD1 (5 bases). Germline V gives CDR1 SQVTM, CDR2 ANQGSEA. This CDR3 is 13 amino acids long. With 4 bases removed from V and 4 bases from J, the gap between germline ends came to 13 bases. In nucleotides, the CDR3 is TGCAGCGTTGGAAAGTTAAGGGGCTATGGCTACACCTTC. Translating it yields CSVGKLRGYGYTF.

In nucleotides, the CDR3 is TGTGCCACCAGCAGGGACAGGGGGGCCTACGAGCAGTACTTC. This codes for CATSRDRGAYEQYF. The genes are TRBV15 and TRBJ2-7, with 10 positions matching TRBD1. The ends lost 3 bases at V and 2 bases at J; junction bases unmatched: 1. Germline values: CDR1 LNHNV, CDR2 YYDKDF (reference sequence). CDR3 length equals 14 residues.

This clone was seen only a few times. The CDR3 DNA reads TGTGCCAGCAGCTTCCGGGACTTCTATGGCTACACCTTC. It translates to CASSFRDFYGYTF. The genes are TRBV7-2 and TRBJ1-2; D is possibly TRBD1 (5 bases). This CDR3 spans 13 amino acids. Germline V gives CDR1 SGHTA, CDR2 FQGNSA. Trimming removed 3 bases at V and 4 bases at J, with 9 bases between.

V usage is TRBV27 and J usage is TRBJ2-1, with D tentatively TRBD2 (5 bases). This CDR3 comprises 14 residues. The V gene lost 6 bases and the J gene lost 9 bases, with 18 bases spanning the gap. From germline, CDR1 is MNHEY and CDR2 SMNVEV (reference sequence). CDR3 coding DNA: TGTGCCAGCAGCCTGCAAGTAGAGGGAGCTGAGCAGTTCTTC. It codes for CASSLQVEGAEQFF.

Worth noting for this clone: Other DNA sequences from this sample encode an identical CDR3 as well. The chain employs TRBV9 and TRBJ1-3; unclear D gene. The CDR3 sequence is 14 residues long. Trimming pared 0 bases from V and 1 base from J, leaving 5 bases between. Germline V CDR1 and CDR2: SGDLS, YYNGEE. The CDR3: CASSVGQSGNTIYF. CDR3 sequence (DNA): TGTGCCAGCAGCGTAGGACAATCTGGAAACACCATATATTTT.

V gene TRBV5-4 combines with J gene TRBJ2-1; 7 positions agree with TRBD1. CDR1 is SGHNT and CDR2 is YYREEE in the germline V gene (reference sequence). The CDR3 is 15 residues long. With V trimmed by 4 bases and J by 6 bases, 10 bases remained unmatched. CDR3 region: CASSPRVQGSNEQFF. The CDR3 nucleotides read TGTGCCAGCAGCCCCCGTGTACAGGGGTCCAATGAGCAGTTCTTC.

This chain joins TRBV9 and TRBJ1-2; D is uncertain. The CDR3 extends over 14 amino acids. V shed 2 bases and J shed 0 bases, with 8 bases lying between them. From germline, CDR1 is SGDLS and CDR2 YYNGEE. CDR3 sequence (DNA): TGTGCCAGCAGCGTTGCAGACTCTAACTATGGCTACACCTTC. This translates into CASSVADSNYGYTF.

This clone turned up a few times. The genes are TRBV6-5 and TRBJ2-7; unclear D gene. V was pared by 4 bases and J by 3 bases, with 10 bases between. Germline CDR1 is MNHEY and CDR2 is SVGAGI. The length of the CDR3 is 13 residues. The CDR3 reads CASSSDLSYEQYF. The CDR3 DNA reads as TGTGCCAGCAGTTCCGATCTCAGCTACGAGCAGTACTTC.

The chain has TRBV10-3 and TRBJ2-5, with 7 bases identical to TRBD2. This CDR3 contains 13 residues. The germline V gene has CDR1 ENHRY and CDR2 SYGVKD. V shed 7 bases and J 5 bases; nucleotides not matched to a gene: 7. CDR3 in DNA: TGTGCCATCAACGCGGGAGCCCTCGAGACCCAGTACTTC. This encodes CAINAGALETQYF.

The chain employs TRBV25-1 and TRBJ2-5; a possible D gene is TRBD1 (6 bases). The CDR3 covers 15 residues. V lost 2 bases and J 2 bases, leaving 12 bases between the germline ends. Germline V gene lookup returns CDR1 MGHDK and CDR2 SYGVNS. The DNA for the CDR3 is TGTGCCAGCAGTGAAACACGGACAGTTCAAGAGACCCAGTACTTC. Encoded protein: CASSETRTVQETQYF.

The rearrangement uses TRBV6-1 and TRBJ2-5, with TRBD2 matching 8 bases. The CDR3 spans 17 residues. The germline V gene has CDR1 MNHNS and CDR2 SASEGT. J lost 5 bases, V lost 4 bases, and 15 bases had no gene match. The CDR3 loop is CASSARGPGGSSETQYF. In nucleotides, the CDR3 is TGTGCCAGCAGTGCCCGGGGGCCGGGGGGGTCGAGTGAGACCCAGTACTTC.

The chain is built from TRBV6-2 or TRBV6-3 and TRBJ2-7; D call uncertain. The V gene's germline CDR1 is MNHEY and CDR2 SVGEGT. This CDR3 comprises 13 residues. V lost 4 bases and J 2 bases, leaving 9 bases between the germline ends. This chain's CDR3 is CASSWAATYEQYF. CDR3 sequence (DNA): TGTGCCAGCAGTTGGGCTGCGACCTACGAGCAGTACTTC.

About this clone itself: The same CDR3 can be traced to other DNA sequences in this sample. This rearrangement joins TRBV28 to TRBJ1-2; no reliable D call. The CDR3 contains 11 residues. Looked up from germline, CDR1 is MDHEN and CDR2 is SYDVKM. Trimming shortened V by 1 base and J by 8 bases, and 5 bases separated the two germline ends. CDR3 DNA: TGTGCCAGCAGTTTATCGAGGGGCTACACCTTC. This gives the protein CASSLSRGYTF.

The rearrangement joins TRBV10-3 to TRBJ2-1; perhaps TRBD1 as D (6 bases). The CDR3 sequence is 14 residues long. Trimming stripped 4 bases from V and 9 bases from J, with 16 bases between. Germline CDR1 is ENHRY and CDR2 is SYGVKD. This chain's CDR3 is CAISALDRIIEQFF. The CDR3 DNA reads TGTGCCATCAGTGCTCTTGACAGGATAATTGAGCAGTTCTTC.

As for this clone: The CDR3 does not end in the conserved phenylalanine or tryptophan, so this is likely a read error. The CDR3 reads CASSPGLLTEAFL. In nucleotides, the CDR3 is TGTGCCAGCAGCCCAGGACTGCTCACTGAAGCTTTCCTT. The rearrangement uses TRBV7-9 and TRBJ1-1; no reliable D call. The CDR3 loop spans 13 amino acids. Germline assignment: CDR1 SEHNR and CDR2 FQNEAQ (reference sequence). V was cut by 5 bases and J by 4 bases, with 11 bases left in between.

V is TRBV25-1 and J is TRBJ1-2, with TRBD1 matching over 7 bases. CDR1 and CDR2 from the germline V gene are MGHDK and SYGVNS. Trimming took 4 bases from V and 4 from J; bases not matched to a gene: 3. The CDR3 has 13 amino acids. CDR3 sequence (DNA): TGTGCCAGCAGTGCAGGGGGAGGCTATGGCTACACCTTC. Translation: CASSAGGGYGYTF.

The chain couples TRBV19 to TRBJ2-2; D unclear. CDR1 LNHDA and CDR2 SQIVND come from the germline V gene (reference sequence). Deletions cut 5 bases from V and 0 bases from J, with 10 bases between. This CDR3 comprises 15 residues. The CDR3 DNA reads TGTGCCAGTAGTCCTCTAACGGCGAACACCGGGGAGCTGTTTTTT. This sequence encodes CASSPLTANTGELFF.

The chain joins TRBV24-1 to TRBJ2-1, with 9 positions matching TRBD2. CDR3 length equals 18 residues. V gave up 4 bases and J gave up 0 bases; unmatched junction bases: 9. The germline V gene has CDR1 KGHDR and CDR2 SFDVKD. CDR3 bases: TGTGCCACCAGTGACCCCACTAGCGGGTTCAGCTCCTACAATGAGCAGTTCTTC. This encodes CATSDPTSGFSSYNEQFF.

V usage is TRBV10-3 and J usage is TRBJ2-1; 12 positions match TRBD1. Germline CDR1 and CDR2: ENHRY and SYGVKD. Losses at the gene ends were 7 bases for V and 7 bases for J; bases not matched to a gene: 5. The CDR3 has 14 amino acids. The CDR3 DNA is TGTGCCATCACCGCGGGACAGGGGGCGAATGAGCAGTTCTTC. This encodes CAITAGQGANEQFF.

The rearrangement joins TRBV11-2 to TRBJ2-5; TRBD2 matches 11 bases. Germline V gene data show CDR1 as SGHAT and CDR2 as FQNNGV. The CDR3 covers 17 residues. V was clipped by 1 base and J by 2 bases; unmatched bases: 6. CDR3 amino acids: CASSLGSLAGVQETQYF. The CDR3 coding sequence is TGTGCCAGCAGCTTAGGCTCACTAGCGGGGGTGCAAGAGACCCAGTACTTC.